This T cell receptor (beta chain) is drawn from a study of CD4 T cells in relation to SARS-CoV-2 and coronaviruses. Turning to this clone: Its antigen is not known.

TCRdb keeps only in-frame clones here, not all; method: immunoSEQ multiplex PCR. The data contain around 30,000 clones, 65% to 80% of them singletons. Sequencing was carried out using memory CD4+ T cells from PBMCs, cultured in vitro. This TCR was recovered from an adult with COVID-19.

CDR3 nucleotide sequence: TGTGCCAGCAGTTACTCGGCCTACACTAGCGGTAGCACAGATACGCAGTATTTT. Protein product: CASSYSAYTSGSTDTQYF. The chain recombines TRBV6-2 or TRBV6-3 with TRBJ2-3; 8 bases fit TRBD2. The V and J ends lost 0 bases and 0 bases, in that order; junction bases with no gene match: 8. The CDR3 contains 18 residues. Per the germline V gene, CDR1 is MNHEY and CDR2 is SVGEGT.